This T cell receptor beta chain is from a study of blood T cells in healthy people across ages. Study-wide results and caveats: Naive T cell percentage showed a strong correlation with TCR beta diversity. More naive CD4+ cells and higher diversity were found in long-lived than in aged donors.

A second PCR of roughly 7 to 11 cycles used a sample-barcoded 5' primer and a J-beta primer mix. TCRdb analysed the 5' RACE reads with MiXCR anew, one entry per CDR3 protein. The table lists about 970,000 distinct CDR3 sequences, roughly half of them singletons, with roughly 23% in the top ten. Between the trimmed V and J ends, which lost 1 base and 11 bases, there was a span of 23 bases. This CDR3 is built from 16 residues. CDR1 is SEHNR and CDR2 is FQNEAQ in the germline V gene (reference sequence). Worth noting for this clonotype: Its matching antigen is unknown.

The rearrangement joins TRBV7-9 to TRBJ2-5, with D possibly matching TRBD2 (7 bases). Sample: blood. This receptor was identified in a woman in her sixties or seventies in good health. The CDR3 DNA reads TGTGCCAGCAGCTTAGGCTTAGGGGGGGCATCGGATGAGCAGTACTTC. It is translated as CASSLGLGGASDEQYF.